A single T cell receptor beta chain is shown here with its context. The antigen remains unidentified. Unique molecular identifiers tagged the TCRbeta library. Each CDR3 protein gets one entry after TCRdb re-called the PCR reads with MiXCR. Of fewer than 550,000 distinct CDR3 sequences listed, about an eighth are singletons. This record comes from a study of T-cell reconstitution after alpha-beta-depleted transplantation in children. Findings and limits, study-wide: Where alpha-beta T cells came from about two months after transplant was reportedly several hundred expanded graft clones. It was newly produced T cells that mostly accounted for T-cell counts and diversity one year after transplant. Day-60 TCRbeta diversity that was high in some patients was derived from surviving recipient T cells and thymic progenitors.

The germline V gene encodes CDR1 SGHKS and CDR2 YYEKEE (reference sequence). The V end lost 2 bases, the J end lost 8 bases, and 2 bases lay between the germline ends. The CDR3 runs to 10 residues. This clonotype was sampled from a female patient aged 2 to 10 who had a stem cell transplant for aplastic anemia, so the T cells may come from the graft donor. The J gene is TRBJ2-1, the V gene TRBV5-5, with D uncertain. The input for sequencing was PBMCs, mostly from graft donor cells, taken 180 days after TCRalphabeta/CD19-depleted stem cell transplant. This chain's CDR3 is CASSLDEQFF. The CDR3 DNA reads TGTGCCAGCAGCTTAGATGAGCAGTTCTTC.